The 22 T cell receptor beta chains below were found in one sample sequenced in a study of spatial heterogeneity in lung cancer. TCRdb recomputed calls from the 5' RACE reads with MiXCR, one row per CDR3 protein. This table has fewer than 55,000 distinct CDR3 sequences, around 7% appearing once. Sample time point: blood at routine non-recurrence follow-up after resection. Sequencing of whole RNA from tumor, nontumor lung or frozen PBMC involved no sorting. The source was PBMCs, collected at follow-up. These receptors all stem from a female donor with early-stage non-small cell lung cancer.

Many counts were recorded for this clonotype. The chain links TRBV11-1 to TRBJ2-7; maybe TRBD2 (5 bases). The ends were cut back, 2 bases at V and 6 bases at J, with 17 bases in the middle. Germline V CDR1 and CDR2: SGHAT, FQDESV (reference sequence). The CDR3 contains 15 residues. For the CDR3, the DNA is TGTGCCAGCAGCTTATCCTGGGAGCGTCGCCGCGAGCAGTACTTC. The encoded protein is CASSLSWERRREQYF.

There are a few counts of this clonotype. The genes are TRBV2 and TRBJ2-7, with TRBD1 matching over 7 bases. After removal of 4 bases from V and 2 bases from J, the junction contained 5 bases not matched to a gene. Germline V CDR1 and CDR2: SNHLY, FYNNEI. The CDR3 runs 14 residues. This chain's CDR3 is CASSGWDSPYEQYF. The DNA for the CDR3 is TGTGCCAGCAGTGGGTGGGACAGCCCCTACGAGCAGTACTTC.

The chain couples TRBV6-2 or TRBV6-3 to TRBJ1-1; 10 nucleotides align to TRBD1. The CDR3 runs to 15 residues. Trimming took 5 bases from V and 5 from J; bases not matched to a gene: 8. The V gene's germline CDR1 is MNHEY and CDR2 SVGEGT. The CDR3 DNA reads as TGTGCCAGCAGTCGACAGGGGGCTTGGGTGACTGAAGCTTTCTTT. It codes for CASSRQGAWVTEAFF.

This clonotype appeared many times. This chain connects TRBV16 to TRBJ1-5; D is ambiguous. Trimming removed 4 bases from V and 0 bases from J, with 7 bases in between. The CDR3 sequence is 14 residues long. CDR1 and CDR2 from the germline V gene are KGHSY and FQNENV. As DNA, the CDR3 is TGTGCCAGCAGCCGCACAAATAGCAATCAGCCCCAGCATTTT. Its translation is CASSRTNSNQPQHF.

This clonotype was found a few times. V and J are TRBV5-1 and TRBJ2-5, with TRBD2 identical over 12 bases. The V gene's germline CDR1 is SGHRS and CDR2 YFSETQ. With 1 base clipped from V and 1 base from J, the junction kept 2 bases outside the gene matches. The CDR3 spans 16 residues. CDR3 sequence reads: CASSLQGLAGQETQYF. CDR3 DNA: TGCGCCAGCAGCTTGCAGGGACTAGCGGGCCAAGAGACCCAGTACTTC.

This clonotype was counted at least ten times. The chain carries TRBV2 and TRBJ1-3; no clear D. Germline-derived CDR1 and CDR2 are SNHLY and FYNNEI. The CDR3 has 11 amino acids. V lost 11 bases to trimming and J lost 4 bases, with 9 bases between them. CDR3 sequence: CAGFDGNTIYF. CDR3 nucleotide sequence: TGTGCCGGGTTTGACGGAAACACCATATATTTT.

V and J are TRBV6-1 and TRBJ2-3; the D is unclear. Per the germline V gene, CDR1 is MNHNS and CDR2 is SASEGT. V was trimmed by 1 base and J by 0 bases, leaving 14 bases between them. This CDR3 region has 17 residues. The CDR3 nucleotides read TGTGCCAGCAGTGAAGGGGTAACTTATGCTAGCACAGATACGCAGTATTTT. Translating it yields CASSEGVTYASTDTQYF.

This clonotype was observed a few times. At one boundary the junction diverges from the germline segment, which might be a read error. The chain links TRBV7-9 to TRBJ2-6, with D possibly matching TRBD2 (6 bases). Germline V lookup: CDR1 SEHNR, CDR2 FQNEAQ (reference sequence). CDR3 length: 14 amino acids. This CDR3 reads CASSLLGGANVPTF. The CDR3 DNA reads TGTGCCAGCAGCTTGTTAGGCGGGGCCAACGTCCCGACTTTC.

CDR3 coding DNA: TGTGCCAATGGGGACCCTCCTAATGAGCAGTTCTTC. Protein sequence: CANGDPPNEQFF. The chain recombines TRBV19 with TRBJ2-1; perhaps D is TRBD1 or TRBD2 (5 bases each). Trimming took off 10 bases at V and 7 bases at J, with 14 bases between the two ends. Germline V gene lookup returns CDR1 LNHDA and CDR2 SQIVND (reference sequence). CDR3 size: 12 residues.

At least ten counts were recorded for this clonotype. The chain employs TRBV7-8 and TRBJ2-1; D is possibly TRBD2 (7 bases). V was trimmed by 3 bases and J by 10 bases, leaving 22 bases between them. The CDR3 is 16 amino acids. Germline V gene lookup returns CDR1 SGHVS and CDR2 FQNEAQ. CDR3 residues: CASSFRGAVQLGEQFF. As DNA, the CDR3 is TGTGCCAGCAGCTTTCGGGGGGCGGTCCAACTCGGCGAGCAGTTCTTC.

J is TRBJ2-1 and V is TRBV19; 10 positions match TRBD2. The CDR3 runs 15 residues. Germline CDR1 LNHDA, CDR2 SQIVND (reference sequence). J gave up 8 bases and V 7 bases, and 11 bases lay outside the gene matches. Here the CDR3 DNA reads TGTGCCAGTATCTCCAGGGCTAGCGGGAGCTATGAGCAGTTCTTC. Protein: CASISRASGSYEQFF.

This rearrangement joins TRBV20-1 to TRBJ1-5; D is undetermined. The CDR3 has 15 residues. V lost 6 bases to trimming and J lost 1 base, with 16 bases between them. CDR1 and CDR2 from the germline V gene are DFQATT and SNEGSKA (reference sequence). CDR3 protein: CSAQKDGRSNQPQHF. The CDR3, as DNA: TGCAGTGCCCAAAAGGACGGGCGCAGCAATCAGCCCCAGCATTTT.

This rearrangement joins TRBV3-1 to TRBJ2-1; no definite D call. CDR1 and CDR2 from the germline V gene are LGHDT and YNNKEL (reference sequence). The CDR3 covers 15 residues. V was trimmed by 4 bases and J by 6 bases, leaving 16 bases between them. For the CDR3, the DNA is TGTGCCAGCAGCCCCGGTGAGGCCCCCTTCAATGAGCAGTTCTTC. It codes for CASSPGEAPFNEQFF.

This clonotype has ten or more counts. The rearrangement joins TRBV6-1 to TRBJ2-1; D remains unclear. CDR1 is MNHNS, CDR2 SASEGT, per germline. V lost 5 bases and J 2 bases, leaving 10 bases between the germline ends. The CDR3 has 14 residues. DNA for the CDR3: TGTGCCAGCAGTCCCTACTCGGCCTACAATGAGCAGTTCTTC. This codes for CASSPYSAYNEQFF.

This clonotype showed up many times. The V call is TRBV6-5, the J call TRBJ2-1; TRBD2 matches 7 bases. Trimming removed 5 bases from V and 6 bases from J; junction bases left unmatched: 10. Germline loops: CDR1 MNHEY, CDR2 SVGAGI. This CDR3 has 15 residues. The CDR3 spells CASSAGLGRVNEQFF. In DNA form, the CDR3 reads TGTGCCAGCAGTGCCGGACTAGGACGGGTCAATGAGCAGTTCTTC.

This clonotype was counted ten times or more. V is TRBV6-2 or TRBV6-3 and J is TRBJ2-1, with 12 positions matching TRBD2. J gave up 6 bases and V 4 bases, and 10 bases lay outside the gene matches. This CDR3 contains 17 residues. Germline V lookup: CDR1 MNHEY, CDR2 SVGEGT. In DNA, the CDR3 is TGTGCCAGCAGTTCCTTGCTATCTAGCGGGGGGGGCAATGAGCAGTTCTTC. It is translated as CASSSLLSSGGGNEQFF.

This clonotype was detected only a few times. V is TRBV20-1 and J is TRBJ2-7, with 7 bases identical to TRBD1. This CDR3 has 14 residues. Per germline, CDR1 DFQATT and CDR2 SNEGSKA (reference sequence). V dropped 5 bases and J dropped 0; count of bases not matched to a gene: 7. CDR3 residues: CSAHRGTSSYEQYF. The CDR3 nucleotides are TGCAGTGCTCACAGGGGCACCTCCTCCTACGAGCAGTACTTC.

The table lists this clonotype with many counts. The chain links TRBV24-1 to TRBJ2-2; possible D gene TRBD2, 6 bases. CDR3 size: 15 residues. The V and J ends lost 3 bases and 5 bases respectively, with 12 bases between them. CDR1 and CDR2 from the germline V gene are KGHDR and SFDVKD. The CDR3: CATSDPGGTTGELFF. For the CDR3, the DNA is TGTGCCACCAGTGATCCCGGGGGTACGACCGGGGAGCTGTTTTTT.

This clonotype was seen many times. J is TRBJ1-1 and V is TRBV5-1; the D gene is possibly TRBD1 (6 bases). CDR1 and CDR2 (germline): SGHRS, YFSETQ. This CDR3 is 14 amino acids long. Trimming stripped 3 bases from V and 3 bases from J, with 12 bases between. The CDR3 here is CASSSTGRDTEAFF. The CDR3 DNA reads as TGCGCCAGCAGCTCTACAGGGAGGGACACTGAAGCTTTCTTT.

The sample holds a few counts of this clonotype. The gene calls are TRBV6-6 and TRBJ1-5; D unclear. Germline V gene lookup returns CDR1 MNHNY and CDR2 SVGAGI (reference sequence). The V end was cut by 8 bases, the J end by 5 bases, with 10 bases between. The CDR3 consists of 12 residues. DNA of the CDR3: TGTGCCAGCCAAGATTGGGATCAGCCCCAGCATTTT. Translation gives CASQDWDQPQHF.

This clonotype was detected ten times or more. This chain's CDR3 is CAGQGHAEAFF. The CDR3 bases are TGTGCCGGACAGGGTCATGCTGAAGCTTTCTTT. This rearrangement joins TRBV28 to TRBJ1-1; TRBD1 matches 8 bases. V was pared by 11 bases and J by 6 bases, with 5 bases of the junction left unmatched. Germline values: CDR1 MDHEN, CDR2 SYDVKM. This CDR3 has 11 residues.

In this sample, this clonotype turned up a few times. V and J are TRBV2 and TRBJ2-1; 13 nucleotides match TRBD2. This CDR3 is built from 14 residues. Germline V lookup: CDR1 SNHLY, CDR2 FYNNEI. The ends lost 7 bases at V and 10 bases at J; junction bases unmatched: 7. This CDR3 reads CASKGTSGAGEQFF. CDR3 in DNA: TGTGCCAGCAAAGGGACTAGCGGGGCGGGGGAGCAGTTCTTC.